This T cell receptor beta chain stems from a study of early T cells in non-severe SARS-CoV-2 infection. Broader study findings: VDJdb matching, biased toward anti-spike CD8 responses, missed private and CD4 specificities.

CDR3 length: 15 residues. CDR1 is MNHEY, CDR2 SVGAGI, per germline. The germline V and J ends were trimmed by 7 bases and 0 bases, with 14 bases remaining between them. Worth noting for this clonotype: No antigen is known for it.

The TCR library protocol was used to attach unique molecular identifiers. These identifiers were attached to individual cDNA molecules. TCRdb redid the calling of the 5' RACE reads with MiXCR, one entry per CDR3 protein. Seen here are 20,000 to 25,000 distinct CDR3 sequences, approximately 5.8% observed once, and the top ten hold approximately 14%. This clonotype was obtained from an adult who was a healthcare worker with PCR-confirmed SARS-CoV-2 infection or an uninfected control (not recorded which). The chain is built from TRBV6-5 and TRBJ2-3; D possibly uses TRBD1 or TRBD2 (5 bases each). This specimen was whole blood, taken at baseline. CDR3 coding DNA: TGTGCCAGCAAACCGGGGCCTAGGAGCACAGATACGCAGTATTTT. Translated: CASKPGPRSTDTQYF.